A selection of T cell receptor beta chains follows, all from one sample in a study of blood T cells in healthy people across ages. Using its own MiXCR run on the 5' RACE reads, TCRdb lists one record per CDR3 protein. Of approximately 1.5 million distinct CDR3 sequences in the sample, roughly 32% were seen once. Source material: blood. These receptors were collected from a woman in her twenties or thirties in good health. Both conserved end residues are trimmed from each CDR3.

>TRBJ2-7|TRBV9
ASGVESAGYEQY
>TRBJ1-2|TRBV12-3/TRBV12-4
ASSSGPSYT
>TRBJ2-7|TRBV5-1
ASSLGVNYEQY
>TRBJ2-7|TRBV6-5
ASSTREVQY
>TRBJ2-3|TRBV7-3
ASSLISSGAASTDTQY
>TRBJ2-1|TRBV28
ASGLVYNEQF
>TRBJ2-4|TRBV7-3
ASSPNPGQGFIQY
>TRBJ2-3|TRBV5-1
ASSTFLRREGTDTQY
>TRBJ2-5|TRBV7-9
ASSKDRAPQETQY
>TRBJ1-2|TRBV13
ASSLQLGRST
>TRBJ2-5|TRBV27
ASSLWSGDQETQY
>TRBJ2-1|TRBV29-1
SVEDGGRSGGNEQF
>TRBJ1-2|TRBV5-4
ASSLEQYHGYT
>TRBJ2-6|TRBV18
ASSPVRLSGANVLT
>NA|TRBV9
ASIVDDTTGDEQY
>TRBJ1-6|TRBV20-1
SARAVGTQNNSPLH
>TRBJ2-6|TRBV9
ASSVATGVPGGASVLT
>TRBJ2-1|TRBV5-1
ASTRLADSYNEQF
>TRBJ2-7|TRBV30
TWSVPAGTSWEQY
>TRBJ2-2|TRBV11-2
ASSLMGLAGGPNTGELF
>TRBJ2-3|TRBV9
ASSVIGGSGTDTQY
>TRBJ1-1|TRBV5-1
ASSLDPGGGTEAF
>TRBJ2-1|TRBV9
ASSAGHLLIRVDEQF
>TRBJ1-5|TRBV6-2/TRBV6-3
ASSFRLDQPQH
>TRBJ2-3|TRBV20-1
SASPASGGASY
>TRBJ2-1|TRBV7-2
ASSPDPPLGEQF
>TRBJ2-1|TRBV7-9
ASSSVVPNEQF
>TRBJ2-2|TRBV5-1
ASSRNTANTGELF
>TRBJ2-3|TRBV27
ASSPTTYRTTSTLGTQY
>TRBJ1-2|TRBV20-1
SPSGQGLSYT
>TRBJ1-5|TRBV20-1
SARDWENQPQH
>TRBJ1-2|TRBV10-3
AIQRAVDYGYT
>TRBJ2-5|TRBV12-5
ASDHGPPRGRIGQETQY
>TRBJ2-5|TRBV7-2
ASSFGLAGGQGETQY
>TRBJ1-1|TRBV10-3
AILEQEGTEAF
>TRBJ2-3|TRBV29-1
SGGYSTDTQY
>TRBJ1-1|TRBV28
ASSEISQGNTEAF
>TRBJ2-6|TRBV12-3/TRBV12-4
ASSGAASGANVLT
>TRBJ1-5|TRBV6-5
ASSPGRYTSNQPQH